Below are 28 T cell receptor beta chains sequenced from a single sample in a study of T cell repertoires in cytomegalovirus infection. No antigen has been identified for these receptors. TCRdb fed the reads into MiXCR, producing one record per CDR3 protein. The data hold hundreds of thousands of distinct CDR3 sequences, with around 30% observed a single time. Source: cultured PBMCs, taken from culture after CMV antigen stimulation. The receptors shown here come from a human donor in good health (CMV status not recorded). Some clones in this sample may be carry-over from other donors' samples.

The CDR3, as DNA: TGTGCCAGCAGCGATCAGAACCAGCCCCAGCATTTT. As protein: CASSDQNQPQHF. The J gene is TRBJ1-5, the V gene TRBV7-9; D remains ambiguous. CDR1 is SEHNR, CDR2 FQNEAQ, per germline (reference sequence). There are 12 residues in the CDR3. V was trimmed by 5 bases and J by 7 bases, leaving 9 bases between them. Full variable domain (remainder filled in from reference TRBV7-9 and TRBJ1-5): DTGVSQNPRHKITKRGQNVTFRCDPISEHNRLYWYRQTLGQGPEFLTYFQNEAQLEKSRLLSDRFSAERPKGSFSTLEIQRTEQGDSAMYLCASSDQNQPQHFGDGTRLSIL.

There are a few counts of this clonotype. CDR3 sequence (DNA): TGTGCCAGCAGTTACACGGCCGGGGAGCTGTTTTTT. Translation: CASSYTAGELFF. The chain combines TRBV6-2 or TRBV6-3 with TRBJ2-2; no clear D gene. CDR1 MNHEY and CDR2 SVGEGT come from the germline V gene. The CDR3 length is 12 residues. V lost 2 bases and J lost 6, with 4 bases in between.

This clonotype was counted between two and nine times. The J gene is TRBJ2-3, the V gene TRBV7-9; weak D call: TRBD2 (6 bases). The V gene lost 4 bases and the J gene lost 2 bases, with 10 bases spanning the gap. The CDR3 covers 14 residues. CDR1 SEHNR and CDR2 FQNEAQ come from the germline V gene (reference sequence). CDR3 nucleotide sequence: TGTGCCAGCAGCTCTTGGACTACCACAGATACGCAGTATTTT. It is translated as CASSSWTTTDTQYF. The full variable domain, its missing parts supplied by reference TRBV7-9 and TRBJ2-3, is DTGVSQNPRHKITKRGQNVTFRCDPISEHNRLYWYRQTLGQGPEFLTYFQNEAQLEKSRLLSDRFSAERPKGSFSTLEIQRTEQGDSAMYLCASSSWTTTDTQYFGPGTRLTVL.

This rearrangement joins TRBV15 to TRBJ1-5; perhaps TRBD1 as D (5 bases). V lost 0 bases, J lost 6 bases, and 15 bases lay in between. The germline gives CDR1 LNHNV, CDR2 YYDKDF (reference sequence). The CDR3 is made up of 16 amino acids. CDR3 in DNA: TGTGCCACCAGCAGAGATCTGGGGGGGAAAAGTCAGCCCCAGCATTTT. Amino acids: CATSRDLGGKSQPQHF.

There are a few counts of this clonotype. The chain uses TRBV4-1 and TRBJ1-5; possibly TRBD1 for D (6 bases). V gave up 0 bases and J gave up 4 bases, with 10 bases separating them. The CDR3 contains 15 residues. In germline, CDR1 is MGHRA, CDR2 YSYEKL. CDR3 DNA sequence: TGCGCCAGCAGCCAAGAGGGGGCGAGGAATCAGCCCCAGCATTTT. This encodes CASSQEGARNQPQHF.

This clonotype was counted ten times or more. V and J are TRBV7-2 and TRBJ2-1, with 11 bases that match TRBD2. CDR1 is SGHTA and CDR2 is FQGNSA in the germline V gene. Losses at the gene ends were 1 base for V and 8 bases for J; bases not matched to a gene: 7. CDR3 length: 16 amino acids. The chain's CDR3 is CASSLVSLAGGYEQFF. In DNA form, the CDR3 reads TGTGCCAGCAGCTTAGTCTCGCTAGCGGGAGGTTATGAGCAGTTCTTC.

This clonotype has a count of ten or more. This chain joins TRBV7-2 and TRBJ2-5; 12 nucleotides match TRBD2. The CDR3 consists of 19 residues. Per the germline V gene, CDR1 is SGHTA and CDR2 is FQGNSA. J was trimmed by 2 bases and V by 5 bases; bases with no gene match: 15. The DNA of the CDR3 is TGTGCCAGCAGCCCAACCACCCTAGCGGGAGGGTCCACTCAAGAGACCCAGTACTTC. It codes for CASSPTTLAGGSTQETQYF.

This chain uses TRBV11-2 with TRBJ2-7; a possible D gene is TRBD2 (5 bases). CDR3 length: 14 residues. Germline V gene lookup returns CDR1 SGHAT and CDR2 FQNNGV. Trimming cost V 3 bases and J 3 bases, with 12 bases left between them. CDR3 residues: CASSFTSGRYEQYV. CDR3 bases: TGTGCCAGCAGCTTCACCAGCGGTCGCTACGAGCAGTACGTC.

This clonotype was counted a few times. In DNA, the CDR3 is TGCAGCGTTGCAGGGGGTAGCACAGATACGCAGTATTTT. Its translation is CSVAGGSTDTQYF. J is TRBJ2-3 and V is TRBV29-1, with 7 bases aligning to TRBD1. V was clipped by 4 bases and J by 0 bases; unmatched bases: 1. This CDR3 contains 13 residues. From germline, CDR1 is SQVTM and CDR2 ANQGSEA.

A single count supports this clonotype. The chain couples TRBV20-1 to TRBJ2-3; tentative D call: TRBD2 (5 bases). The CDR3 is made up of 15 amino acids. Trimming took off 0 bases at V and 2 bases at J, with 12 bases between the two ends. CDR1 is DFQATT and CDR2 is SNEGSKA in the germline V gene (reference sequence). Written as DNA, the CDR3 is TGCAGTGCTAGAGATCAGACTAACCCCACAGATACGCAGTATTTT. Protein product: CSARDQTNPTDTQYF.

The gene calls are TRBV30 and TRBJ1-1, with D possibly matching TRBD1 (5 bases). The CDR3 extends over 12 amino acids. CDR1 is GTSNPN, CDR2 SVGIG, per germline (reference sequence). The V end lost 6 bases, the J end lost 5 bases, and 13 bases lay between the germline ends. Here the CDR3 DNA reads TGTGCCTGCGGGGGAGAAGGGACTGAAGCTTTCTTT. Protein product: CACGGEGTEAFF.

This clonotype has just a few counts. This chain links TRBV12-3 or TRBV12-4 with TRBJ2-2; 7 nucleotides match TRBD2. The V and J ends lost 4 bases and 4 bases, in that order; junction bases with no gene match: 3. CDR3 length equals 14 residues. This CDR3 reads CASSSSGFTGELFF. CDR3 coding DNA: TGTGCCAGCAGTTCTAGCGGCTTCACCGGGGAGCTGTTTTTT.

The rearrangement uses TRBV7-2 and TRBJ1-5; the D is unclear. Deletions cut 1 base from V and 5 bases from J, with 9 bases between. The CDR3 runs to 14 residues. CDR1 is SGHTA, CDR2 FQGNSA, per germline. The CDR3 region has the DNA TGTGCCAGCAGCTTAGATCGTGCAGATCAGCCCCAGCATTTT. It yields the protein CASSLDRADQPQHF.

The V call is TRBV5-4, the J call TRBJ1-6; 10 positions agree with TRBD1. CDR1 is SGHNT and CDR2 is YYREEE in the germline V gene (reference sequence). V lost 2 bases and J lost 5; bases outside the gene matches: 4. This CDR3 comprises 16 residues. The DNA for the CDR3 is TGTGCCAGCAGCTTAGCGGGACAGGGGAATAATTCACCCCTCCACTTT. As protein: CASSLAGQGNNSPLHF.

CDR3 sequence: CASSLLGTETQYF. As DNA, the CDR3 is TGTGCCAGCAGCTTACTCGGGACGGAGACCCAGTACTTC. The chain couples TRBV7-9 to TRBJ2-5; D may be TRBD1 or TRBD2 (5 bases each). This CDR3 is 13 amino acids long. V gave up 2 bases and J gave up 5 bases, with 9 bases separating them. Germline values: CDR1 SEHNR, CDR2 FQNEAQ (reference sequence).

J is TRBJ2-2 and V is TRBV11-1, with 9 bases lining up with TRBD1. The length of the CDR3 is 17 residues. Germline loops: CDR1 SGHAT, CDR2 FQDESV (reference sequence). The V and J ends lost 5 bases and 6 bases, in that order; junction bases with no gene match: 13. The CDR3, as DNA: TGTGCCAGCAGCCTCAGGACAGGGGCGAGAGATGCCGGGGAGCTGTTTTTT. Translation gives CASSLRTGARDAGELFF.

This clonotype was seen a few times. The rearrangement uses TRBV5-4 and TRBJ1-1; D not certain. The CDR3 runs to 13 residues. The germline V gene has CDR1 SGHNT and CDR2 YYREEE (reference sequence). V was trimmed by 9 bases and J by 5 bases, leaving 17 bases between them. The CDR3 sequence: CATTLIPDTEAFF. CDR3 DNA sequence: TGTGCCACCACCCTTATTCCGGATACTGAAGCTTTCTTT.

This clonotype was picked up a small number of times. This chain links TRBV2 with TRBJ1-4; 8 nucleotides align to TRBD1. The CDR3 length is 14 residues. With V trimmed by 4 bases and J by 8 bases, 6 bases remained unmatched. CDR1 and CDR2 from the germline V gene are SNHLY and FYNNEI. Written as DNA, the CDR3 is TGTGCCAGCAGTGTCTACAGGGGGGAAGAAAAACTGTTTTTT. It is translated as CASSVYRGEEKLFF.

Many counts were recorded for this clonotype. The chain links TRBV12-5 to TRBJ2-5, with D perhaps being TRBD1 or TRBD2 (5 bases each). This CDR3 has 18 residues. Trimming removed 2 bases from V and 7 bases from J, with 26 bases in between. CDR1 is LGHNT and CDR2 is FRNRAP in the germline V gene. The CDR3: CASGLSPLLGTRVWTQYF. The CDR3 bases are TGTGCTAGTGGTTTGTCGCCCCTGTTGGGGACCCGGGTTTGGACCCAGTACTTC.

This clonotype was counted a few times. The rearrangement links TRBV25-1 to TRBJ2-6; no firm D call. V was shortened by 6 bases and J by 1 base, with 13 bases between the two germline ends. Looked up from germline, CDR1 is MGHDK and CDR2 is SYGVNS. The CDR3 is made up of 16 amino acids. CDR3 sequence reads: CASRPTKGSGANVLTF. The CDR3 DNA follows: TGTGCCAGCAGACCAACGAAGGGATCTGGGGCCAACGTCCTGACTTTC.

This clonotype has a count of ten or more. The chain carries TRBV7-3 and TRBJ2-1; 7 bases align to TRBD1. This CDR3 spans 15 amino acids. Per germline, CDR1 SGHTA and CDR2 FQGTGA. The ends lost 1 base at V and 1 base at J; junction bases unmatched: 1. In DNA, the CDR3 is TGTGCCAGCAGCTTAAAGGGGGCGTCCTACAATGAGCAGTTCTTC. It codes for CASSLKGASYNEQFF.

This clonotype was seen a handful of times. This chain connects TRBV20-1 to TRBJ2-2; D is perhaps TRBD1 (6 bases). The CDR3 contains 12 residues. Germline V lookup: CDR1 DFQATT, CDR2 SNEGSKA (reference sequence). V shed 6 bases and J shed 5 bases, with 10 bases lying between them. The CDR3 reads CSAEGDTGELFF. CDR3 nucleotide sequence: TGCAGTGCCGAGGGGGATACCGGGGAGCTGTTTTTT.

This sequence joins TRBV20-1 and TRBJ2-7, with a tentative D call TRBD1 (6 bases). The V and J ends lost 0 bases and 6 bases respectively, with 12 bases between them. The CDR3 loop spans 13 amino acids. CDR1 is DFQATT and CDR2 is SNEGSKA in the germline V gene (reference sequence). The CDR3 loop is CSARDRGGFEQYF. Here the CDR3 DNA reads TGCAGTGCTAGAGATCGAGGGGGATTCGAGCAGTACTTC.

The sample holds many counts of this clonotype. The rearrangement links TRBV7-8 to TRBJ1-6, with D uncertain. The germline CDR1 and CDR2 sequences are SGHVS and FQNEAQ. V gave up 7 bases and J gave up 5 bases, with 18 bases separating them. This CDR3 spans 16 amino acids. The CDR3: CASTQDTTGNNSPLHF. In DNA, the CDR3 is TGTGCCAGCACCCAAGACACGACCGGCAATAATTCACCCCTCCACTTT.

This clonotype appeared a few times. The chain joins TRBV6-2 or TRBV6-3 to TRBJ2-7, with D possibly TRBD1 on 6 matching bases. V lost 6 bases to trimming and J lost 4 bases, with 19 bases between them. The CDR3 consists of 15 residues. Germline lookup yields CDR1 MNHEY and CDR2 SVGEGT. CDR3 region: CASSYGAGEWYEQYF. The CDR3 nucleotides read TGTGCCAGCAGCTACGGGGCAGGGGAGTGGTACGAGCAGTACTTC.

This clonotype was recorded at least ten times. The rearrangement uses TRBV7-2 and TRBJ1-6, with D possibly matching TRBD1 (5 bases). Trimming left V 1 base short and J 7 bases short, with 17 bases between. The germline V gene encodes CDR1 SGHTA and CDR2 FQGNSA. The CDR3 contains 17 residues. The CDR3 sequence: CASSLEGPGAWNSPLHF. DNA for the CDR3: TGTGCCAGCAGCTTAGAGGGTCCCGGGGCGTGGAATTCACCCCTCCACTTT.

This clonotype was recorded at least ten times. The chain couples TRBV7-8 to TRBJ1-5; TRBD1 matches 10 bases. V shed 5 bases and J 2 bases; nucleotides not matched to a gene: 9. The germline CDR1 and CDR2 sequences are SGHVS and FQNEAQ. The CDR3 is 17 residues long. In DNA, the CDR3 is TGTGCCAGCAGCCCACGACAGGGGGCGGCCGGCAATCAGCCCCAGCATTTT. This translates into CASSPRQGAAGNQPQHF.

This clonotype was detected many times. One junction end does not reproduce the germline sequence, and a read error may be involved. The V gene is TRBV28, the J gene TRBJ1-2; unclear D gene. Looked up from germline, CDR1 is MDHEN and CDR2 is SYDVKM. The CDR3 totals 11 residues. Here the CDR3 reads CASSYNNGYTF. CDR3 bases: TGTGCCAGCAGTTATAACAATGGCTACACCTTC.